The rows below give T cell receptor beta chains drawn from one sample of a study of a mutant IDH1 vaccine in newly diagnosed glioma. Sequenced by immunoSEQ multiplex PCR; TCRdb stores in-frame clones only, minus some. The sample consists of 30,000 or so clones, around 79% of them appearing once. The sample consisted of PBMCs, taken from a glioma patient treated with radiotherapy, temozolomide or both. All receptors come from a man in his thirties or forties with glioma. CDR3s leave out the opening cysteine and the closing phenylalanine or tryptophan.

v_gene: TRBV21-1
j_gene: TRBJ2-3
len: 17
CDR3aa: ASSHRAHGSPATTDTQY

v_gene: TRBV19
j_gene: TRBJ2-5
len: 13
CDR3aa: ASSPRDRGEETQY

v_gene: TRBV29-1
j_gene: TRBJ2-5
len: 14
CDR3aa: SVEERRLGNQETQY

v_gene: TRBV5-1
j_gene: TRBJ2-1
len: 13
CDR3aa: ASSLSSGIYNEQF

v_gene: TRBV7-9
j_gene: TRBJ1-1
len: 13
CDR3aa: ASSLEQGERTEAF

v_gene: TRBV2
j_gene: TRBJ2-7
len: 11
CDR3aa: ASREDRGQEQY

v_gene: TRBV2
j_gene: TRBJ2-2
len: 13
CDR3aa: ASSDRGQNTGELF

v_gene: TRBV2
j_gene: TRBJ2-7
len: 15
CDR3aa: ASSEGEPVRAGYEQY

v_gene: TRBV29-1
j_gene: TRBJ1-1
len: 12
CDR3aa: SVQQGRVNTEAF

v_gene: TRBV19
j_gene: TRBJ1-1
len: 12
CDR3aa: ASSITGLNTEAF

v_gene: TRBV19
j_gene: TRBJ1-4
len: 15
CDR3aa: ASSNRLGQLFNEKLF

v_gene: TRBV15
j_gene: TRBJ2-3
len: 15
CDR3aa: ATSREVMGVYTDTQY

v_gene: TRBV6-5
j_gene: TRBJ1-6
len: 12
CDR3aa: ASSSGLGNSPLH

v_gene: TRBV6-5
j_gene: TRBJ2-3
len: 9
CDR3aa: AVRGRDTQY

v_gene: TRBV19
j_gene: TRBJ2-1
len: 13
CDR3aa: ASSLGSSPYNEQF

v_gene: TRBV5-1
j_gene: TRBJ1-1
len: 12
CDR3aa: ASSFDILNTEAF

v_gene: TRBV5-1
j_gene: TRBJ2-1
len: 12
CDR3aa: ASRGGGGYNEQF

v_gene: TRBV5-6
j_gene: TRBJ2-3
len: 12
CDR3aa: ASSRRTRTDTQY

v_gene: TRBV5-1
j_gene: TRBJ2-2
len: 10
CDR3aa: ASSLDPGELF

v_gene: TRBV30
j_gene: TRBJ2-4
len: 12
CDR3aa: AWRDLTELDIQY

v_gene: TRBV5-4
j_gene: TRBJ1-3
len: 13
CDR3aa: ASSFWQNSGNTIY

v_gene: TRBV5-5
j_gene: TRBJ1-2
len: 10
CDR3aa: ASNVGDYGYT

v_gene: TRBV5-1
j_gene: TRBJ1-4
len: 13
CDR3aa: ASGTGGFANEKLF

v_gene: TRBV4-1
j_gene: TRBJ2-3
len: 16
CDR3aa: ASSQEAGLAGGRDTQY

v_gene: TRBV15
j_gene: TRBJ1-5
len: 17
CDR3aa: ATSRDRGGGSYSNQPQH

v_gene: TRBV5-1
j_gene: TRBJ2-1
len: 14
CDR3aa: ASSLELAGGYNEQF

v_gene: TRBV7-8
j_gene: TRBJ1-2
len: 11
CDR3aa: ASSLSTGGGYT

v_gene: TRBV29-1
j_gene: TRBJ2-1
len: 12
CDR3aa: SVVSDRGYNEQF

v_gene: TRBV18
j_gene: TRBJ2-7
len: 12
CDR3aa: ASSPGGRTGEQY

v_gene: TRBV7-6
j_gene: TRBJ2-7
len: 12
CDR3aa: ASTHGAETYEQY

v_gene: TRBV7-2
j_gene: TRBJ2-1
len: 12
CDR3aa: ASSLRRSYNEQF

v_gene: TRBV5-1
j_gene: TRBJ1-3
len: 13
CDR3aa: ASSREGGSGNTIY

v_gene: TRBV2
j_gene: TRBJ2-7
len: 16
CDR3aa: ASSEDLAGGGYSYEQY

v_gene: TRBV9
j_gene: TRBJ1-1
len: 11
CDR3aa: ASSADHRGEAF

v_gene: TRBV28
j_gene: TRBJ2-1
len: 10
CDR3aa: ASSLSGGEQF

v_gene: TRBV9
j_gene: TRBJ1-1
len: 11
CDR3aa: ASSVGGDTEAF

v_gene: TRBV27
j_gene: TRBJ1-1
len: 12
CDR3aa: ASSTDRGRTEAF

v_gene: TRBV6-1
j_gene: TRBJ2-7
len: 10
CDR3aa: ASTGTTYEQY

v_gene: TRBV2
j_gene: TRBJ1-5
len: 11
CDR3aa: ASSLTRDLAQH

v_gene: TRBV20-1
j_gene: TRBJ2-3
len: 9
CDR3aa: SANPGDTQY

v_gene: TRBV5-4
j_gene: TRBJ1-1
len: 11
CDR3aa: ASSGTENTEAF

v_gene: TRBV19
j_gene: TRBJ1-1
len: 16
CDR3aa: ASSISPGSPGWGTEAF

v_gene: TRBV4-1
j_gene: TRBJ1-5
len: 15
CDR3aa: ASSQQTGGRSNQPQH

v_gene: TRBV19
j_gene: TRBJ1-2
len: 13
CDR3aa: ASTWTGANQDGYT

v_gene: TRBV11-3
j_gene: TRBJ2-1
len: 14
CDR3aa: ASSLARGFDNNEQF

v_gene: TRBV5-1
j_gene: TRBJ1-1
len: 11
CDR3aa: ASSFTGNTEAF

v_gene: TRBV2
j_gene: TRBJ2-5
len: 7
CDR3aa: AIQETQY

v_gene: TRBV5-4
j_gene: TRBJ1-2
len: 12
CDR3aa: ASHSPRTGYGYT

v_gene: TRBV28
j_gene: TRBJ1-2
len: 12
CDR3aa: ASSFPGGDYGYT

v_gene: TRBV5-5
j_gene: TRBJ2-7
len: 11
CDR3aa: ASSLARGYEQY

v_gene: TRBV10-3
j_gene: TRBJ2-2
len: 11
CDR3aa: ATQDRSTGELF